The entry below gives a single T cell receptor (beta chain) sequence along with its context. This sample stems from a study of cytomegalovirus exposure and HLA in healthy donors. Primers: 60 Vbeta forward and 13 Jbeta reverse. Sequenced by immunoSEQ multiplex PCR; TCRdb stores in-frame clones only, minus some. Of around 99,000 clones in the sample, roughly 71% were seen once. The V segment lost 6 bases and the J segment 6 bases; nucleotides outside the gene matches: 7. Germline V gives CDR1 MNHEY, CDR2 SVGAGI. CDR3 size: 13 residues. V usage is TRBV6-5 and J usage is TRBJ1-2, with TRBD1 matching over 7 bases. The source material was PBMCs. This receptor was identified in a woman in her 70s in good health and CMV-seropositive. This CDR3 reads CASSLDREDGYTF. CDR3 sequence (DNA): TGTGCCAGCAGCTTAGACAGGGAAGATGGCTACACCTTC.